The rows below give T cell receptor beta chains drawn from one sample of a study of early stage breast cancer tumors. Only in-frame clones appear in the TCRdb table, and some are missing; sequencing was by immunoSEQ multiplex PCR. The repertoire holds 50,000 or so clones, with 75% to 85% as singletons. Sequencing used blood. These receptors were taken from a person between 50 and 60 years old with breast cancer. The CDR3 runs from the conserved cysteine through the conserved F or W. D genes are given only for firm matches. Where a row states a size, it is once, few, many or the class of an expanded clone; other rows omit it.

J gene | D gene | V gene | clone size | CDR3 DNA | CDR3 protein
TRBJ1-6 | TRBD1 | TRBV7-2 | NA | TGTGCCAGCAGCCTCAGACAGGGGGGGGATTCACCCCTCCACTTT | CASSLRQGGDSPLHF
TRBJ2-1 | NA | TRBV14 | NA | TGTGCCAGCAGCTTCACGGGAGTTGCGCAGTTCTTC | CASSFTGVAQFF
TRBJ2-1 | NA | TRBV5-1 | NA | TGCGCCAGCAGCTTGGGGACTCTGTACAATGAGCAGTTCTTC | CASSLGTLYNEQFF
TRBJ2-7 | TRBD1 | TRBV19 | NA | TGTGCCAGTAGTCTCCGGACAGGGTCGGACGAGCAGTACTTC | CASSLRTGSDEQYF
TRBJ2-7 | NA | TRBV7-2 | once | TGTGCCAGCAGCTTAGCGTCTGGCGGCACCTACGAGCAGTACTTC | CASSLASGGTYEQYF
TRBJ2-3 | NA | TRBV6-4 | NA | TGTGCCAGCAGCTTCTCGGGGGCTGATACGCAGTATTTT | CASSFSGADTQYF
TRBJ2-7 | TRBD1 | TRBV7-9 | NA | TGTGCCAGCAGCCCATTGACAGGGGTGACCTACGAGCAGTACTTC | CASSPLTGVTYEQYF
TRBJ2-2 | NA | TRBV5-1 | NA | TGCGCCAGCAGCTTGGGGGGGGGACAGTCGAACACCGGGGAGCTGTTTTTT | CASSLGGGQSNTGELFF
TRBJ2-2 | NA | TRBV5-1 | once | TGCGCCAGCAGCTTTTTGGGAGGTTCTACGAACACCGGGGAGCTGTTTTTT | CASSFLGGSTNTGELFF
TRBJ2-7 | NA | TRBV27 | NA | TGTGCCAGCAGTTTTTGGAGTGGGGGACGCGAGCAGTACTTC | CASSFWSGGREQYF
TRBJ2-2 | NA | TRBV6-1 | NA | TGTGCCAGCAGTGAAGTGGGGACCGGGGAGCTGTTTTTT | CASSEVGTGELFF
TRBJ1-5 | NA | TRBV5-8 | NA | TGTGCCAGCAGCTTGTGGGTGGTGGAGAATCAGCCCCAGCATTTT | CASSLWVVENQPQHF
TRBJ2-5 | TRBD2 | TRBV6-5 | once | TGTGCCAGCAGTTACTCGGCCACTAGCGAAGAGACCCAGTACTTC | CASSYSATSEETQYF
TRBJ2-3 | TRBD2 | TRBV28 | NA | TGTGCCAGCAGTTTATTTAGCGGGGGTGTAGATACGCAGTATTTT | CASSLFSGGVDTQYF
TRBJ1-5 | TRBD1 | TRBV19 | few | TGTGCCAGTAGTATAGCGACAGGGTTAAGTCAGCCCCAGCATTTT | CASSIATGLSQPQHF
TRBJ2-7 | NA | TRBV7-9 | NA | TGTGCCAGCAGCTATCCCTCGGAGGGCTTGTTCGAGCAGTACTTC | CASSYPSEGLFEQYF
TRBJ2-1 | NA | TRBV10-3 | NA | TGTGCCTCAGGTAACGACCGCCCCGGCTCCTACAATGAGCAGTTCTTC | CASGNDRPGSYNEQFF
TRBJ2-7 | NA | TRBV5-6 | NA | TGTGCCAGCAGCGCCTGGCGGTCGACCGAGCAGTACTTC | CASSAWRSTEQYF
TRBJ1-1 | NA | TRBV18 | NA | TGTGCCAGCTCACCCCCTTCCGGACTCGTGGCGGCTTTCTTT | CASSPPSGLVAAFF
TRBJ1-2 | TRBD1 | TRBV27 | NA | TGTGCCAGCAGTAGTTACACCCGGGGACAGGGTTCCTATGGCTACACCTTC | CASSSYTRGQGSYGYTF
TRBJ2-7 | NA | TRBV20-1 | few | TGCAGTGCGGGCGGCACCTACGAGCAGTACTTC | CSAGGTYEQYF
TRBJ1-5 | NA | TRBV5-6 | few | TGTGCCAGCAGCCAACTAGGAGCCAATCAGCCCCAGCATTTT | CASSQLGANQPQHF
TRBJ2-7 | TRBD1 | TRBV18 | NA | TGTGCCAGCTCAAACATAGAGACAGGGTCCTACGAGCAGTACTTC | CASSNIETGSYEQYF
TRBJ2-5 | TRBD2 | TRBV29-1 | few | TGCAGCGTTGAAGTACCGGCCGGACTAGCGGGTGGGGAGACCCAGTACTTC | CSVEVPAGLAGGETQYF
TRBJ2-3 | NA | TRBV18 | NA | TGTGCCAGCTCACCGCCGGGACTCCATACGCAGTATTTT | CASSPPGLHTQYF
TRBJ1-4 | NA | TRBV6-5 | once | TGTGCCAGCGGGGGAGCTGCAACTAATGAAAAACTGTTTTTT | CASGGAATNEKLFF
TRBJ2-3 | NA | TRBV14 | NA | TGTGCCAGCAGCCTAGAATCTGCCTCAGATACGCAGTATTTT | CASSLESASDTQYF
TRBJ2-5 | TRBD1 | TRBV5-1 | NA | TGCGCCAGCAGCCTGCGCTTGGGACAGAGCCGACAGACCCAGTACTTC | CASSLRLGQSRQTQYF
TRBJ2-1 | NA | TRBV19 | NA | TGTGCCACCCGACTAACGATTTCCTACAATGAGCAGTTCTTC | CATRLTISYNEQFF
TRBJ2-6 | NA | TRBV12-5 | NA | TGTGCTAGTGGTTTGGCCGCAGCTGGGGGCATCGGGGCCAACGTCCTGACTTTC | CASGLAAAGGIGANVLTF
TRBJ1-5 | TRBD1 | TRBV10-2 | NA | TGCGCCAGCAGTGAGAGGACAGGTGGCAATCAGCCCCAGCATTTT | CASSERTGGNQPQHF
TRBJ2-7 | NA | TRBV2 | few | TGTGCCAGCAGTGATTGGGGTCCACCCTACGAGCAGTACTTC | CASSDWGPPYEQYF
TRBJ1-4 | NA | TRBV19 | NA | TGTGCCAGTAGCTGGACGGCAACTAATGAAAAACTGTTTTTT | CASSWTATNEKLFF
TRBJ2-1 | NA | TRBV28 | NA | TGTGCCAGCAGTTTGTTTTTCCCATTTAGCTCCTACAATGAGCAGTTCTTC | CASSLFFPFSSYNEQFF
TRBJ2-7 | NA | TRBV11-2 | NA | TGTGCCAGCAGCTCACAGGGTACCGAGCAGTACTTC | CASSSQGTEQYF
TRBJ2-1 | TRBD2 | TRBV5-1 | NA | TGCGCCAGCAGCTTGGTTGCTAGCGGATACAATGAGCAGTTCTTC | CASSLVASGYNEQFF
TRBJ2-2 | TRBD2 | TRBV19 | NA | TGTGCCAGTAGTATACTAGCGGGGCTAACCGGGGAGCTGTTTTTT | CASSILAGLTGELFF
TRBJ2-1 | NA | TRBV14 | few | TGTGCCAGCAGCCAAGAAACTACCAAGCTTTACAATGAGCAGTTCTTC | CASSQETTKLYNEQFF
TRBJ1-1 | TRBD1 | TRBV5-4 | few | TGTGCCAGCAGCACCCGGACAGGGGCCTACACTGAAGCTTTCTTT | CASSTRTGAYTEAFF
TRBJ2-7 | TRBD2 | TRBV6-5 | few | TGTGCCAGCAGTACTAGCGGGTACGAGCAGTACTTC | CASSTSGYEQYF
TRBJ2-1 | TRBD2 | TRBV2 | NA | TGTGCCAGTGTAGCGGGGCCAAGCTCCTACAATGAGCAGTTCTTC | CASVAGPSSYNEQFF
TRBJ1-4 | NA | TRBV19 | NA | TGTGCCAGTAGTCGACAGGCAACTAATGAAAAACTGTTTTTT | CASSRQATNEKLFF
TRBJ2-3 | NA | TRBV7-9 | NA | TGTGCCAGCAGTAGGACCCCACCGAACTATGGGGACACAGATACGCAGTATTTT | CASSRTPPNYGDTDTQYF
TRBJ1-2 | NA | TRBV4-3 | NA | TGCGCCAGCAGCCAAGACGTGTTTCGCGATCCCTATGGCTACACCTTC | CASSQDVFRDPYGYTF
TRBJ2-1 | NA | TRBV6-1 | NA | TGTGCCAGCATGCCCGGCCCCGCCTCCTACAATGAGCAGTTCTTC | CASMPGPASYNEQFF
TRBJ1-4 | NA | TRBV5-5 | NA | TGTGCCAGCAGCTTTTGGCAAATTAATGAAAAACTGTTTTTT | CASSFWQINEKLFF
TRBJ1-4 | NA | TRBV7-2 | once | TGTGCCAGCAGCCGACAGTCAACTAATGAAAAACTGTTTTTT | CASSRQSTNEKLFF
TRBJ1-2 | NA | TRBV6-5 | once | TGTGCCAGCAGTTACTCGGCATCGGGACCGAACTATGGCTACACCTTC | CASSYSASGPNYGYTF
TRBJ2-1 | TRBD1 | TRBV29-1 | NA | TGCAGCGTTGCAACCGGGACAGGGAATCGGGAGCAGTTCTTC | CSVATGTGNREQFF
TRBJ1-2 | NA | TRBV13 | few | TGTGCCAGCAGCCACGGACACCCTATGGTTGGCTACACCTTC | CASSHGHPMVGYTF
TRBJ2-1 | TRBD2 | TRBV27 | NA | TGTGCCAGCAACGAGGCGGGACTAGCGGGAGCGTGGGGGGGGAATGAGCAGTTCTTC | CASNEAGLAGAWGGNEQFF
TRBJ2-2 | NA | TRBV6-5 | NA | TGTGCCAGCAGGGCTTGGGGGGGGCATTCCGGGGAGCTGTTTTTT | CASRAWGGHSGELFF
TRBJ1-1 | NA | TRBV29-1 | NA | TGCAGCGTTGACAGGGCCCCGGGGAACACTGAAGCTTTCTTT | CSVDRAPGNTEAFF
TRBJ1-1 | NA | TRBV4-2 | NA | TGTGCCAGCAGCCAAGATGTGTCCGTGCGCGGGACGGAATTTTTCTTT | CASSQDVSVRGTEFFF
TRBJ2-2 | TRBD2 | TRBV28 | NA | TGTGCCAGCAGTTTCGGCGGGGGGGCCCACACCGGGGAGCTGTTTTTT | CASSFGGGAHTGELFF
TRBJ2-2 | NA | TRBV27 | NA | TGTGCCAGCAGTTTATCGGCAGCTTCGAACACCGGGGAGCTGTTTTTT | CASSLSAASNTGELFF
TRBJ1-1 | NA | TRBV19 | few | TGTGCCAGTAGTCGGGGTTACACTGAAGCTTTCTTT | CASSRGYTEAFF
TRBJ1-2 | NA | TRBV29-1 | NA | TGCAGCGCCCCGGGGCAGGGTTTACATGGCTACACCTTC | CSAPGQGLHGYTF
TRBJ1-5 | NA | TRBV6-6 | NA | TGTGCCAGCAGCCTCCGGGACGGAAATCAGCCCCAGCATTTT | CASSLRDGNQPQHF